A selection of T cell receptor beta chains follows, all from one sample in a study of identifying expanded T cells in peripheral blood. Clones were read by immunoSEQ multiplex PCR, and TCRdb kept only the in-frame ones, dropping some. The sample lists about 82,000 clones; around nine tenths were seen once. Sequencing was performed on blood. Receptors originate from a person between 18 and 75 years old in good health. CDR3s include the opening cysteine and the closing phenylalanine or tryptophan. The order of the fields is J gene, V gene, clone size, D gene, CDR3 DNA, CDR3 protein. The D gene is left open where the match is weak. Clone size is given for some rows only: seen once, a few or many times, or a class if the clone is expanded.

j_gene: TRBJ1-5
v_gene: TRBV7-9
abundance: NA
d_gene: TRBD1
CDR3nt: TGTGCCAGCAGCTTCAGTGGGCAGGGGGGTCAGCCCCAGCATTTT
CDR3aa: CASSFSGQGGQPQHF

j_gene: TRBJ2-5
v_gene: TRBV4-3
abundance: NA
d_gene: NA
CDR3nt: TGCGCCAGCAGCCAAGAGGGCCTAGCGATGGAGACCCAGTACTTC
CDR3aa: CASSQEGLAMETQYF

j_gene: TRBJ1-6
v_gene: TRBV7-8
abundance: NA
d_gene: TRBD1
CDR3nt: TGTGCCAGCAGCCCCTCCGGGACAGGGGGTTCACCCCTCCACTTT
CDR3aa: CASSPSGTGGSPLHF

j_gene: TRBJ2-1
v_gene: TRBV29-1
abundance: NA
d_gene: TRBD1
CDR3nt: TGCAGCGCACCGACAGGGGGCTCCTACAATGAGCAGTTCTTC
CDR3aa: CSAPTGGSYNEQFF

j_gene: TRBJ1-2
v_gene: TRBV30
abundance: few
d_gene: NA
CDR3nt: TGTGCCTGGAGTGTACGGGGATACTATGGCTACACCTTC
CDR3aa: CAWSVRGYYGYTF

j_gene: TRBJ2-7
v_gene: TRBV5-1
abundance: NA
d_gene: TRBD1
CDR3nt: TGCGCCAGCAGCCGCTCTGGGGGGACAGGGCCCTACGAGCAGTACTTC
CDR3aa: CASSRSGGTGPYEQYF

j_gene: TRBJ2-3
v_gene: TRBV7-3
abundance: NA
d_gene: TRBD2
CDR3nt: TGTGCCAGCAGCCCTCAAAGAGCCCTTCCGGGAGGGCCCTCAGCAGATACGCAGTATTTT
CDR3aa: CASSPQRALPGGPSADTQYF

j_gene: TRBJ1-3
v_gene: TRBV7-9
abundance: NA
d_gene: NA
CDR3nt: TGTGCCAGCAGCTCCCTACAGGTCTCTGGAAACACCATATATTTT
CDR3aa: CASSSLQVSGNTIYF

j_gene: TRBJ2-3
v_gene: TRBV6-5
abundance: NA
d_gene: NA
CDR3nt: TGTGCCAGCAGTTACGGACTCACTAGCACAGATACGCAGTATTTT
CDR3aa: CASSYGLTSTDTQYF

j_gene: TRBJ1-4
v_gene: TRBV5-1
abundance: NA
d_gene: NA
CDR3nt: TGCGCCAGCAGCTTGGCAGGGGATAATGAAAAACTGTTTTTT
CDR3aa: CASSLAGDNEKLFF

j_gene: TRBJ1-5
v_gene: TRBV28
abundance: NA
d_gene: TRBD1
CDR3nt: TGTGCCAGCAGTTCCGGACAGGGTCATCAGCCCCAGCATTTT
CDR3aa: CASSSGQGHQPQHF

j_gene: TRBJ1-4
v_gene: TRBV6-1
abundance: NA
d_gene: NA
CDR3nt: TGTGCCAGCAGTGACCATTTCGAGGAAAAACTGTTTTTT
CDR3aa: CASSDHFEEKLFF

j_gene: TRBJ1-1
v_gene: TRBV25-1
abundance: NA
d_gene: NA
CDR3nt: TGTGCCAGCAGTGTCCTAGAAACCCAAGGGGCTGAAGCTTTCTTT
CDR3aa: CASSVLETQGAEAFF

j_gene: TRBJ2-1
v_gene: TRBV13
abundance: NA
d_gene: NA
CDR3nt: TGTGCCAGCAGCATCCGGAGAGGCGGAAGCAATGAGCAGTTCTTC
CDR3aa: CASSIRRGGSNEQFF

j_gene: TRBJ1-2
v_gene: TRBV7-9
abundance: NA
d_gene: NA
CDR3nt: TGTGCCAGCAGCCACCGGGGCGGCTCTCCTACACGGGGTGGCTACACCTTC
CDR3aa: CASSHRGGSPTRGGYTF

j_gene: TRBJ2-7
v_gene: TRBV11-3
abundance: NA
d_gene: NA
CDR3nt: TGTGCCAGCAGCCCAAGAGACGGACCCTACGAGCAGTACTTC
CDR3aa: CASSPRDGPYEQYF

j_gene: TRBJ1-5
v_gene: TRBV6-5
abundance: NA
d_gene: NA
CDR3nt: TGTGCCAGCAGTCACGGACAGCGGTTTATCGGGCCCCAGCATTTT
CDR3aa: CASSHGQRFIGPQHF

j_gene: TRBJ2-3
v_gene: TRBV7-9
abundance: once
d_gene: NA
CDR3nt: TGTGCCAGCAGCTTAGTAACAGGCAGAACAGATACGCAGTATTTT
CDR3aa: CASSLVTGRTDTQYF

j_gene: TRBJ2-1
v_gene: TRBV20-1
abundance: NA
d_gene: NA
CDR3nt: TGCAGTGCTAGTGGCGGGATTGAGCAGTTCTTC
CDR3aa: CSASGGIEQFF

j_gene: TRBJ1-1
v_gene: TRBV19
abundance: NA
d_gene: NA
CDR3nt: TGTGCCAGTAGTAGTGGGAACACTGAAGCTTTCTTT
CDR3aa: CASSSGNTEAFF

j_gene: TRBJ1-4
v_gene: TRBV27
abundance: NA
d_gene: NA
CDR3nt: TGTGCCAGCAGTTTAACAGAGTTGAGTGAAAAACTGTTTTTT
CDR3aa: CASSLTELSEKLFF

j_gene: TRBJ1-1
v_gene: TRBV5-4
abundance: NA
d_gene: NA
CDR3nt: TGTGCCAGCAGTGAGGTCAACACTGAAGCTTTCTTT
CDR3aa: CASSEVNTEAFF

j_gene: TRBJ2-5
v_gene: TRBV4-1
abundance: NA
d_gene: NA
CDR3nt: TGCGCCAGCAGCCGCGGGACAGCTAAGACGGAGACCCAGTACTTC
CDR3aa: CASSRGTAKTETQYF

j_gene: TRBJ1-2
v_gene: TRBV30
abundance: NA
d_gene: TRBD1
CDR3nt: TGTGCCTGGAGTGTACAAGTGGGACAGGGCTATGGCTACACCTTC
CDR3aa: CAWSVQVGQGYGYTF

j_gene: TRBJ1-1
v_gene: TRBV27
abundance: NA
d_gene: NA
CDR3nt: TGTGCCAGCAGTTTGTGGGGACGCGCTGAAGCTTTCTTT
CDR3aa: CASSLWGRAEAFF

j_gene: TRBJ2-1
v_gene: TRBV7-6
abundance: NA
d_gene: TRBD2
CDR3nt: TGTGCCAGCAGCGCAGCAACGGGACTAGCGAACAATGAGCAGTTCTTC
CDR3aa: CASSAATGLANNEQFF

j_gene: TRBJ1-1
v_gene: TRBV7-9
abundance: NA
d_gene: NA
CDR3nt: TGTGCCAGCAGCCCCCTCCATGAAGCTTTCTTT
CDR3aa: CASSPLHEAFF

j_gene: TRBJ1-1
v_gene: TRBV11-2
abundance: NA
d_gene: NA
CDR3nt: TGTGCCAGCAGCGAAGGACGGATTGAAGCTTTCTTT
CDR3aa: CASSEGRIEAFF

j_gene: TRBJ1-1
v_gene: TRBV11-2
abundance: NA
d_gene: NA
CDR3nt: TGTGCCAGCAGCCCGAACCCACCGAGCACTGAAGCTTTCTTT
CDR3aa: CASSPNPPSTEAFF

j_gene: TRBJ1-3
v_gene: TRBV2
abundance: few
d_gene: NA
CDR3nt: TGTGCCAGCAGTGAAGCTGGAAACACCATATATTTT
CDR3aa: CASSEAGNTIYF

j_gene: TRBJ2-7
v_gene: TRBV19
abundance: once
d_gene: TRBD1
CDR3nt: TGTGCCTCCAACGAGGGCAGGGGGCTTCACGAGCAGTACTTC
CDR3aa: CASNEGRGLHEQYF

j_gene: TRBJ2-3
v_gene: TRBV5-4
abundance: NA
d_gene: TRBD2
CDR3nt: TGTGCCAGCAGCTCCATATATGTGGCAGCGGGGGCCCGCACAGATACGCAGTATTTT
CDR3aa: CASSSIYVAAGARTDTQYF

j_gene: TRBJ2-7
v_gene: TRBV19
abundance: NA
d_gene: NA
CDR3nt: TGTGCCAGTAGTCGGTCGATCCAGGGCTACGAGCAGTACTTC
CDR3aa: CASSRSIQGYEQYF

j_gene: TRBJ1-2
v_gene: TRBV6-1
abundance: NA
d_gene: NA
CDR3nt: TGTGCCAGCAGTGACCGGGAACAGGGAGGAATCTATGGCTACACCTTC
CDR3aa: CASSDREQGGIYGYTF

j_gene: TRBJ2-7
v_gene: TRBV6-1
abundance: NA
d_gene: NA
CDR3nt: TGTGCCAGCACCCCAGGAGGACTGTACGAGCAGTACTTC
CDR3aa: CASTPGGLYEQYF

j_gene: TRBJ2-7
v_gene: TRBV5-1
abundance: NA
d_gene: TRBD2
CDR3nt: TGCGCCAGCAGCTTCGGGGGGTCGAGCTCCTACGAGCAGTACTTC
CDR3aa: CASSFGGSSSYEQYF

j_gene: TRBJ1-2
v_gene: TRBV6-5
abundance: NA
d_gene: NA
CDR3nt: TGTGCCAGCAGTTATGGGACTGCTAGCTATGGCTACACCTTC
CDR3aa: CASSYGTASYGYTF

j_gene: TRBJ2-1
v_gene: TRBV7-9
abundance: NA
d_gene: NA
CDR3nt: TGTGCCAGCAGCTTAGGAGGGCTTGAGCAGTTCTTC
CDR3aa: CASSLGGLEQFF

j_gene: TRBJ2-2
v_gene: TRBV7-6
abundance: NA
d_gene: TRBD2
CDR3nt: TGTGCCAGCAGCCCACAGGTGCTAGCGGGGGCCATCACCGGGGAGCTGTTTTTT
CDR3aa: CASSPQVLAGAITGELFF

j_gene: TRBJ1-1
v_gene: TRBV10-3
abundance: NA
d_gene: NA
CDR3nt: TGTGCCATCACAGCACAGAGGGCTTCGAACACTGAAGCTTTCTTT
CDR3aa: CAITAQRASNTEAFF

j_gene: TRBJ2-6
v_gene: TRBV4-1
abundance: NA
d_gene: TRBD2
CDR3nt: TGCGCCAGCGGTTCGTTAGCGGGAGGTTCTGGGGCCAACGTCCTGACTTTC
CDR3aa: CASGSLAGGSGANVLTF

j_gene: TRBJ1-4
v_gene: TRBV6-5
abundance: once
d_gene: NA
CDR3nt: TGTGCCAGTGGACTAACCTATGCAACTAATGAAAAACTGTTTTTT
CDR3aa: CASGLTYATNEKLFF

j_gene: TRBJ1-5
v_gene: TRBV5-4
abundance: NA
d_gene: NA
CDR3nt: TGTGCCAGCAGCTTGGGAGGGGGGAATCAGCCCCAGCATTTT
CDR3aa: CASSLGGGNQPQHF

j_gene: TRBJ2-5
v_gene: TRBV7-2
abundance: NA
d_gene: NA
CDR3nt: TGTGCCAGCAGCCCAGCGGTCGGACAACAATACTTC
CDR3aa: CASSPAVGQQYF

j_gene: TRBJ2-5
v_gene: TRBV6-1
abundance: NA
d_gene: TRBD2
CDR3nt: TGTGCCAGCAGTGAGAGGGCTAGCGGGGGAGAGACCCAGTACTTC
CDR3aa: CASSERASGGETQYF

j_gene: TRBJ2-7
v_gene: TRBV13
abundance: few
d_gene: NA
CDR3nt: TGTGCCAGCAGCGAAAACCGGGGGCAGACCTACGAGCAGTACTTC
CDR3aa: CASSENRGQTYEQYF

j_gene: TRBJ1-2
v_gene: TRBV2
abundance: few
d_gene: NA
CDR3nt: TGTGCCAGCAGTGAGAACAGGGAGTGGTGGGGCTACACCTTC
CDR3aa: CASSENREWWGYTF

j_gene: TRBJ1-5
v_gene: TRBV28
abundance: NA
d_gene: TRBD1
CDR3nt: TGTGCCAGCAGTGCCCCCGGGACAGGATTTAATCAGCCCCAGCATTTT
CDR3aa: CASSAPGTGFNQPQHF

j_gene: TRBJ1-6
v_gene: TRBV6-4
abundance: NA
d_gene: NA
CDR3nt: TGTGCCAGCAGTGACATCCAGGGAGGGTCACCCCTCCACTTT
CDR3aa: CASSDIQGGSPLHF

j_gene: TRBJ1-5
v_gene: TRBV5-5
abundance: few
d_gene: TRBD1
CDR3nt: TGTGCCAGCAGCTTACAAGGACAGGGTCATCAGCCCCAGCATTTT
CDR3aa: CASSLQGQGHQPQHF